The 25 T cell receptor beta chains reported below all come from one sample, sequenced in a study of regulatory T cells in long-lasting Graves disease. HTBI primers from iRepertoire and Arm-PCR of CDR3 regions yielded the TCR beta libraries. TCRdb reprocessed the multiplex PCR reads with MiXCR, giving one entry per CDR3 protein. The sample includes over 200,000 distinct CDR3 sequences, approximately 18% of them seen just once. The time point: newly diagnosed GD, antithyroid drugs for less than 3 months. TCR sequences were obtained from RNA taken from PBMCs. This sample also belongs to another study, concerning T cells in Graves' hyperthyroidism and ophthalmopathy.

This specimen was peripheral blood mononuclear cells (PBMCs), taken at new diagnosis, from a patient treated with antithyroid drugs. The receptors derive from a woman aged 25-40 years with Graves disease.

About this clonotype itself: With only one base between it and a far larger clone, this is likely a read error. The rearrangement joins TRBV7-2 to TRBJ2-7; a weak D match, TRBD2 (6 bases). The CDR3 runs to 14 residues. Trimming stripped 3 bases from V and 7 bases from J, with 16 bases between. Germline values: CDR1 SGHTA, CDR2 FQGNSA. CDR3 nucleotide sequence: TGTGCCAGCAGCTTGGGCGGGGCCTACAATGAGCAGTACTTC. Protein sequence: CASSLGGAYNEQYF.

This clonotype appeared many times. The CDR3 DNA follows: TGTGCCAGCAGTTTGGGACAGTTGGATCAGCCCCAGCATTTT. It encodes CASSLGQLDQPQHF. The rearrangement links TRBV6-2 or TRBV6-3 to TRBJ1-5; 7 bases fit TRBD1. The CDR3 has 14 amino acids. The trim removed 4 bases at V and 5 bases at J, leaving 5 bases unmatched. CDR1 MNHEY and CDR2 SVGEGT come from the germline V gene.

Only a few counts were recorded for this clonotype. A junction end diverges from the germline sequence, so it may reflect a read error. The gene calls are TRBV5-4 and TRBJ2-5, with 9 bases identical to TRBD1. Germline values: CDR1 SGHNT, CDR2 YYREEE (reference sequence). CDR3 length: 14 residues. Here the CDR3 reads CASSFDRGKQTQHF. The CDR3 DNA reads as TGTGCCAGCAGCTTCGACAGGGGGAAGCAGACCCAGCACTTC.

This clonotype was recorded many times. The chain is built from TRBV6-5 and TRBJ2-7, with TRBD1 matching over 12 bases. With V trimmed by 4 bases and J by 7 bases, 8 bases remained unmatched. Per the germline V gene, CDR1 is MNHEY and CDR2 is SVGAGI. The CDR3 covers 15 residues. The CDR3 bases are TGTGCCAGCAGTTCTCCGGGACAGGGGGCCCGGGAGCAGTACTTC. As protein: CASSSPGQGAREQYF.

The CDR3 loop is CASTDTPESPIANTGELFF. Here the CDR3 DNA reads TGTGCCAGCACCGATACCCCGGAATCACCTATAGCGAACACCGGGGAGCTGTTTTTT. V and J are TRBV12-3 or TRBV12-4 and TRBJ2-2, with D uncertain. The CDR3 sequence is 19 residues long. Trimming cost V 7 bases and J 0 bases, with 24 bases left between them.

This clonotype was counted at least ten times. The CDR3 spells CASSRGNQPQHF. The CDR3 region has the DNA TGTGCCAGCAGCCGAGGTAATCAGCCCCAGCATTTT. V usage is TRBV12-3 or TRBV12-4 and J usage is TRBJ1-5, with D hard to call. Trimming stripped 6 bases from V and 4 bases from J, with 7 bases between. CDR3 length: 12 amino acids.

This chain joins TRBV6-1 and TRBJ2-1, with 12 bases lining up with TRBD2. CDR3 size: 17 residues. J gave up 5 bases and V 2 bases, and 7 bases lay outside the gene matches. Per the germline V gene, CDR1 is MNHNS and CDR2 is SASEGT. The CDR3 reads CASSELAGGLLDNEQFF. In DNA form, the CDR3 reads TGTGCCAGCAGTGAACTAGCGGGGGGGCTCCTAGACAATGAGCAGTTCTTC.

J is TRBJ1-1 and V is TRBV12-3 or TRBV12-4; TRBD1 matches at 12 bases. V trimming: 5 bases; J trimming: 3 bases; junction bases outside the gene matches: 7. The CDR3 covers 16 residues. This chain's CDR3 is CASSMGQGAWDTEAFF. As DNA, the CDR3 is TGTGCCAGCAGTATGGGACAGGGGGCTTGGGACACTGAAGCTTTCTTT.

This clonotype was recorded a few times. This chain joins TRBV7-9 and TRBJ2-3, with a weak D call TRBD1 (6 bases). CDR3 length: 16 amino acids. From germline, CDR1 is SEHNR and CDR2 FQNEAQ (reference sequence). The ends were cut back, 7 bases at V and 2 bases at J, with 19 bases in the middle. The CDR3 loop reads CASIPPRQVATDTQYF. Written as DNA, the CDR3 is TGTGCCAGCATCCCACCCCGACAGGTGGCCACAGATACGCAGTATTTT.

Concerning this clonotype: Possible read error: a much larger clone is one base away. The chain combines TRBV12-3 or TRBV12-4 with TRBJ1-2; a possible D gene is TRBD1 (5 bases). Trimming cost V 9 bases and J 3 bases, with 14 bases left between them. The CDR3 contains 13 residues. In DNA, the CDR3 is TGTGCCAGTCCTACGACAGCGGACTATGGCTACACCTTC. The encoded protein is CASPTTADYGYTF.

This clonotype appeared many times. This sequence joins TRBV29-1 and TRBJ1-1; unclear D gene. Germline loops: CDR1 SQVTM, CDR2 ANQGSEA. The CDR3 runs to 13 residues. V was clipped by 7 bases and J by 7 bases, with 19 bases between them. The CDR3 DNA is TGCAGCGGAATCGACGGTCTTTTCTTTGAAGCTTTCTTT. Translation: CSGIDGLFFEAFF.

This clonotype was recorded a few times. This sequence is one base from a far larger clone and is likely a read error. V gene TRBV11-2 combines with J gene TRBJ2-7; D is uncertain. The V gene's germline CDR1 is SGHAT and CDR2 FQNNGV. V was trimmed by 4 bases and J by 7 bases, leaving 17 bases between them. The CDR3 consists of 14 residues. In DNA, the CDR3 is TGTGCCAGCAGCTCTACAGTACAGCTGAAAGAGCAGTACTTC. Residues: CASSSTVQLKEQYF.

This sequence joins TRBV11-3 and TRBJ2-2; D is possibly TRBD1 or TRBD2 (5 bases each). This CDR3 is built from 15 residues. Germline CDR1 and CDR2: SGHNT and YENEEA. With 5 bases removed from V and 5 bases from J, the gap between germline ends came to 15 bases. The CDR3 sequence: CASSGGRGWTGELFF. The CDR3 DNA is TGTGCCAGCAGCGGGGGTCGCGGGTGGACCGGGGAGCTGTTTTTT.

On this clonotype: A much larger clone differs by one base, so this may be a read error. V is TRBV7-2 and J is TRBJ2-7; TRBD1 might be the D (6 bases). CDR3 length: 14 residues. Per germline, CDR1 SGHTA and CDR2 FQGNSA. For the CDR3, the DNA is TGTGTCAGCAGCCTCTATGACAGGTCCTACGAGCAGTACTTC. It specifies CVSSLYDRSYEQYF. Complete variable domain (other parts from reference TRBV7-2 and TRBJ2-7): GAGVSQSPSNKVTEKGKDVELRCDPISGHTALYWYRQSLGQGLEFLIYFQGNSAPDKSGLPSDRFSAERTGGSVSTLTIQRTQQEDSAVYLCVSSLYDRSYEQYFGPGTRLTVT.

V usage is TRBV2 and J usage is TRBJ2-2, with 9 bases that match TRBD1. V was clipped by 4 bases and J by 7 bases; unmatched bases: 4. This CDR3 is 14 amino acids long. The germline gives CDR1 SNHLY, CDR2 FYNNEI. The CDR3 DNA sequence: TGTGCCAGCAGTGGGACAGGGGTACACGGGGAGCTGTTTTTT. Translating gives CASSGTGVHGELFF.

This clonotype was recorded at least ten times. The J gene is TRBJ1-2, the V gene TRBV20-1; 7 bases map to TRBD1. The germline CDR1 and CDR2 sequences are DFQATT and SNEGSKA (reference sequence). Trimming at V came to 2 bases and at J to 8 bases, leaving 17 bases not matched to a gene. This CDR3 has 16 amino acids. CDR3 DNA: TGCAGTGCTAGACTGAGCATAAGGGGGCGCCGCGAGGGCTACACCTTC. Translation gives CSARLSIRGRREGYTF.

V and J are TRBV7-2 and TRBJ1-1, with D possibly matching TRBD1 (5 bases). The CDR3 extends over 13 amino acids. Germline values: CDR1 SGHTA, CDR2 FQGNSA. Trimming cost V 9 bases and J 4 bases, with 15 bases left between them. The CDR3 nucleotides are TGTGCCAGTGTACGGGGGGGGACCACTGAAGCTTTCTTT. Amino acids: CASVRGGTTEAFF.

Many counts were recorded for this clonotype. This chain connects TRBV7-2 to TRBJ1-2; D is ambiguous. Trimming removed 6 bases at V and 0 bases at J, with 8 bases between. Germline CDR1 SGHTA, CDR2 FQGNSA. This CDR3 has 13 amino acids. CDR3 bases: TGTGCCAGCAGAGCGGAGGCTAACTATGGCTACACCTTC. Protein: CASRAEANYGYTF.

In its sample, this clonotype was seen many times. The chain combines TRBV2 with TRBJ1-5; TRBD1 might be the D (6 bases). Trimming took off 6 bases at V and 0 bases at J, with 9 bases between the two ends. Germline V gene data show CDR1 as SNHLY and CDR2 as FYNNEI. CDR3 size: 14 residues. The CDR3 protein is CASRRTVSNQPQHF. The CDR3 DNA reads as TGTGCCAGCAGGAGGACAGTTAGCAATCAGCCCCAGCATTTT.

The genes are TRBV18 and TRBJ1-4, with D uncertain. V lost 4 bases and J 2 bases, leaving 5 bases between the germline ends. Per the germline V gene, CDR1 is KGHSH and CDR2 is LQKENI. The CDR3 has 13 residues. CDR3 sequence reads: CASSQHTNEKLFF. In nucleotides, the CDR3 is TGTGCCAGCTCACAGCATACTAATGAAAAACTGTTTTTT.

The V and J genes are TRBV9 and TRBJ2-3, with D possibly being TRBD2 (7 bases). The CDR3 contains 16 residues. V lost 0 bases and J lost 2, with 13 bases in between. Germline CDR1 reads SGDLS; CDR2 reads YYNGEE. CDR3 residues: CASSVGGGAYTDTQYF. CDR3 nucleotide sequence: TGTGCCAGCAGCGTAGGAGGGGGGGCGTACACAGATACGCAGTATTTT.

A note on this clonotype: With a much larger clone just one base away, this may be a read error. V usage is TRBV5-5 and J usage is TRBJ2-3, with D unclear. This CDR3 is built from 18 residues. V was clipped by 0 bases and J by 3 bases, with 20 bases between them. Germline-derived CDR1 and CDR2 are SGHKS and YYEKEE (reference sequence). The CDR3 DNA is TGTGCCAGCAGCTTGGGGCAGGACCCCTTACAGAGGACAGATACGCAGTATTTT. It codes for CASSLGQDPLQRTDTQYF.

This clonotype was seen repeatedly, ten times or more. The V and J genes are TRBV19 and TRBJ2-6; no clear D gene. Germline assignment: CDR1 LNHDA and CDR2 SQIVND (reference sequence). The CDR3 spans 18 residues. Between the trimmed V and J ends, which lost 5 bases and 2 bases, there was a span of 19 bases. Here the CDR3 DNA reads TGTGCCAGTAGTCCCCCCGGTGGTGGACCGGCTGGGGCCAACGTCCTGACTTTC. Its translation is CASSPPGGGPAGANVLTF.

This clonotype was counted ten times or more. The V call is TRBV5-1, the J call TRBJ1-6, with D hard to call. The CDR3 has 14 amino acids. Between the trimmed V and J ends, which lost 0 bases and 6 bases, there was a span of 7 bases. In germline, CDR1 is SGHRS, CDR2 YFSETQ. CDR3 coding DNA: TGCGCCAGCAGCTTGGACAGCCTTAATTCACCCCTCCACTTT. Encoded protein: CASSLDSLNSPLHF.

This clonotype was seen only a few times. The V and J genes are TRBV18 and TRBJ1-3; D may be TRBD1 (5 bases). Trimming left V 1 base short and J 0 bases short, with 10 bases between. The CDR3 runs to 16 residues. Germline CDR1 reads KGHSH; CDR2 reads LQKENI. This chain's CDR3 is CASSPREGSSGNTIYF. CDR3 coding DNA: TGTGCCAGCTCACCACGGGAGGGGAGCTCTGGAAACACCATATATTTT.